The 6 T cell receptor beta chains below were found in one sample sequenced in a study of PD-1 blockade in classical Hodgkin lymphoma (dated by TCRdb to 2020 to 2022). Sample time point, as interpreted from the label and publication: cycle 4 day 1 (C4D1), after less than 7 weeks of nivolumab. All trial patients had relapsed after autologous stem cell transplantation, with cohorts A, B and C differing in prior brentuximab vedotin exposure. Libraries were made using the immunoSEQ multiplex PCR assay. This is the immuneACCESS table as TCRdb keeps it, with only in-frame sequences that have V and J called. A part of the clones is gone; compared with another copy, unresolved V genes explain less than half, and the rest is unexplained. The sample table shows around 23,000 clones, and approximately 85% are seen once. The ten largest clones add up to more than 10% of the sample. Sample: peripheral blood mononuclear cells (PBMCs), taken before the fourth cycle of nivolumab. The receptor source for this set is a human donor with classical Hodgkin lymphoma.

This chain connects TRBV13 to TRBJ1-2; D is undetermined. Germline CDR1 is PRHDT and CDR2 is FYEKMQ (reference sequence). The V end lost 3 bases, the J end lost 4 bases, and 9 bases lay between the germline ends. This CDR3 contains 13 residues. CDR3 region: CASSFSGLYGYTF. As DNA, the CDR3 is TGTGCCAGCAGCTTCTCCGGACTCTATGGCTACACCTTC.

The rearrangement joins TRBV29-1 to TRBJ2-7; D ambiguous. The CDR3 is 12 amino acids. Germline CDR1 and CDR2: SQVTM and ANQGSEA. V was clipped by 4 bases and J by 0 bases, with 7 bases between them. This CDR3 is CSVVISSYEQYF. The CDR3 nucleotides read TGCAGCGTTGTTATCAGCTCCTACGAGCAGTACTTC.

The CDR3 region has the DNA TGTGCCAGCAGCTTCGGATACCCAGGGGAGAACACTGAAGCTTTCTTT. This gives the protein CASSFGYPGENTEAFF. This chain joins TRBV11-3 and TRBJ1-1, with a tentative D call TRBD1 (6 bases). The germline CDR1 and CDR2 sequences are SGHNT and YENEEA. The CDR3 is 16 residues long. V lost 3 bases to trimming and J lost 1 base, with 15 bases between them.

The chain combines TRBV10-3 with TRBJ2-1; D is unclear. V was pared by 9 bases and J by 4 bases, with 10 bases between. This CDR3 region has 12 residues. Germline V lookup: CDR1 ENHRY, CDR2 SYGVKD. The CDR3 bases are TGTGCCATTTTAACTACATACAATGAGCAGTTCTTC. Translation gives CAILTTYNEQFF.

The gene calls are TRBV20-1 and TRBJ2-7; 7 positions match TRBD1. Trimming cost V 7 bases and J 7 bases; bases outside gene matches: 7. The germline V gene encodes CDR1 DFQATT and CDR2 SNEGSKA (reference sequence). CDR3 size: 11 residues. The CDR3 sequence: CSGLRGREQYF. The DNA of the CDR3 is TGCAGTGGTCTTAGGGGGCGAGAGCAGTACTTC.

This rearrangement joins TRBV28 to TRBJ2-5; the D call may be TRBD1 or TRBD2 (6 bases each). The CDR3 has 13 amino acids. Germline CDR1 MDHEN, CDR2 SYDVKM. V shed 6 bases and J shed 1 base, with 9 bases lying between them. DNA for the CDR3: TGTGCCAGCAGCCGGGGGCCCCAAGAGACCCAGTACTTC. Its protein product is CASSRGPQETQYF.